The 30 T cell receptor beta chains below were found in one sample sequenced in a study of T cell responses to AZD1222 COVID-19 vaccine. Clones were sequenced by immunoSEQ multiplex PCR, and TCRdb holds only the in-frame ones, with some missing. The table shows 100,000 to 120,000 clones, with nearly 90% occurring only once. Specimen: peripheral blood, collected on day 0 of AZD1222 vaccination. Receptors were obtained from an adult in good health.

This clone was found once. J is TRBJ1-1 and V is TRBV6-2 or TRBV6-3; possible D gene TRBD1, 5 bases. Trimming removed 4 bases at V and 4 bases at J, with 10 bases between. The CDR3 loop spans 13 amino acids. Germline CDR1 is MNHEY and CDR2 is SVGEGT. The chain's CDR3 is CASSLEGFTEAFF. In DNA form, the CDR3 reads TGTGCCAGCAGTTTGGAGGGGTTCACTGAAGCTTTCTTT.

This clone has more than one count but fewer than ten. The V and J genes are TRBV15 and TRBJ2-1; 8 nucleotides agree with TRBD2. Germline V gives CDR1 LNHNV, CDR2 YYDKDF (reference sequence). Losses at the gene ends were 0 bases for V and 6 bases for J; bases not matched to a gene: 4. CDR3 length: 15 amino acids. The CDR3 loop reads CATSRDRTSGNEQFF. The CDR3 region has the DNA TGTGCCACCAGCAGAGATCGAACTAGCGGCAATGAGCAGTTCTTC.

The chain joins TRBV27 to TRBJ2-7; TRBD2 matches at 13 bases. The ends lost 8 bases at V and 3 bases at J; junction bases unmatched: 1. Germline V CDR1 and CDR2: MNHEY, SMNVEV (reference sequence). CDR3 length equals 13 residues. The chain's CDR3 is CASGTSGVYEQYF. DNA of the CDR3: TGTGCCAGCGGGACTAGCGGGGTCTACGAGCAGTACTTC.

The chain joins TRBV7-9 to TRBJ2-3; D remains ambiguous. This CDR3 is 13 amino acids long. The V and J ends lost 3 bases and 2 bases respectively, with 6 bases between them. Germline V gene sequence: CDR1 SEHNR, CDR2 FQNEAQ (reference sequence). The CDR3 sequence: CASSFPHTDTQYF. In DNA, the CDR3 is TGTGCCAGCAGCTTTCCCCACACAGATACGCAGTATTTT.

The V call is TRBV11-2, the J call TRBJ2-7; 13 positions agree with TRBD2. The CDR3 has 18 amino acids. V dropped 7 bases and J dropped 5; count of bases not matched to a gene: 17. Per germline, CDR1 SGHAT and CDR2 FQNNGV. This CDR3 is CASTSWGTGLAGDDEQYF. The CDR3 nucleotides read TGTGCCAGCACCTCATGGGGGACCGGACTAGCGGGAGACGACGAGCAGTACTTC.

J is TRBJ2-3 and V is TRBV28, with D possibly matching TRBD2 (5 bases). Between the trimmed V and J ends, which lost 5 bases and 5 bases, there was a span of 20 bases. This CDR3 is built from 16 residues. The V gene's germline CDR1 is MDHEN and CDR2 SYDVKM. The CDR3 spells CASSRSGRGPIDTQYF. CDR3 in DNA: TGTGCCAGCAGTCGGTCCGGAAGAGGGCCCATAGATACGCAGTATTTT.

This chain joins TRBV24-1 and TRBJ1-2; the D is unclear. Germline values: CDR1 KGHDR, CDR2 SFDVKD. Between the trimmed V and J ends, which lost 7 bases and 4 bases, there was a span of 12 bases. The CDR3 loop spans 13 amino acids. The CDR3 region has the DNA TGTGCCACCAGAAACAGTGAAACCTATGGCTACACCTTC. This translates into CATRNSETYGYTF.

The CDR3 sequence is CASSFRQGGTDTQYF. The CDR3 region has the DNA TGTGCCAGCAGTTTCCGACAGGGCGGGACAGATACGCAGTATTTT. The chain joins TRBV7-3 to TRBJ2-3; TRBD1 agrees at 7 bases. The CDR3 is 15 residues long. V gave up 6 bases and J gave up 3 bases; unmatched junction bases: 9. Germline V lookup: CDR1 SGHTA, CDR2 FQGTGA.

In this sample, this clone turned up a few times. The genes are TRBV11-2 and TRBJ1-1; TRBD1 matches at 8 bases. Germline V CDR1 and CDR2: SGHAT, FQNNGV. The CDR3 consists of 18 residues. V lost 4 bases and J lost 8; bases outside the gene matches: 21. The CDR3 protein is CASSSSRVWGARTGEAFF. CDR3 nucleotide sequence: TGTGCCAGCAGCTCCTCCAGGGTTTGGGGGGCTAGGACAGGGGAAGCTTTCTTT.

This clone was found once. The rearrangement joins TRBV9 to TRBJ1-6, with D hard to call. Trimming cost V 1 base and J 5 bases, with 7 bases left between them. Germline CDR1 reads SGDLS; CDR2 reads YYNGEE. This CDR3 comprises 14 residues. The CDR3 DNA is TGTGCCAGCAGCGTAAATACAGATAATTCACCCCTCCACTTT. Translating it yields CASSVNTDNSPLHF.

J is TRBJ1-2 and V is TRBV7-2; 8 bases agree with TRBD1. CDR3 size: 15 residues. The germline V gene encodes CDR1 SGHTA and CDR2 FQGNSA. The junction had 8 bases not matched to a gene; V was cut back by 4 bases and J by 4 bases. DNA for the CDR3: TGTGCCAGCAGCTCATCGACAGGGGAGAGCTATGGCTACACCTTC. Its translation: CASSSSTGESYGYTF. Full variable domain (remainder filled in from reference TRBV7-2 and TRBJ1-2): GAGVSQSPSNKVTEKGKDVELRCDPISGHTALYWYRQSLGQGLEFLIYFQGNSAPDKSGLPSDRFSAERTGGSVSTLTIQRTQQEDSAVYLCASSSSTGESYGYTFGSGTRLTVV.

This clone occurred a few times. The CDR3 DNA reads as TGTGCCAGCAGGTCCTCTTTGGGGAACTATGGCTACACCTTC. This translates into CASRSSLGNYGYTF. The gene calls are TRBV28 and TRBJ1-2, with D hard to call. This CDR3 is 14 amino acids long. Trimming shortened V by 6 bases and J by 2 bases, and 13 bases separated the two germline ends. In germline, CDR1 is MDHEN, CDR2 SYDVKM.

V usage is TRBV28 and J usage is TRBJ2-3, with D possibly TRBD2 on 6 matching bases. V was clipped by 5 bases and J by 2 bases, with 11 bases between them. The CDR3 totals 14 residues. Germline CDR1 MDHEN, CDR2 SYDVKM. As DNA, the CDR3 is TGTGCCAGCAGTCCCCAGGACTACACAGATACGCAGTATTTT. It is translated as CASSPQDYTDTQYF.

The chain employs TRBV3-1 (or the pseudogene TRBV3-2) and TRBJ1-2; the match to TRBD1 covers 7 bases. Germline V gene data show CDR1 as LGHDT and CDR2 as YNNKEL (reference sequence). J gave up 0 bases and V 4 bases, and 8 bases lay outside the gene matches. This CDR3 has 16 residues. The chain's CDR3 is CASSRGGDRSNYGYTF. The CDR3 region has the DNA TGTGCCAGCAGCCGAGGGGGGGACAGATCTAACTATGGCTACACCTTC.

The V and J genes are TRBV25-1 and TRBJ1-3; a possible D gene is TRBD1 (5 bases). The CDR3 sequence is 15 residues long. The germline V gene has CDR1 MGHDK and CDR2 SYGVNS. Trimming removed 6 bases from V and 0 bases from J, with 12 bases in between. The CDR3 nucleotides read TGTGCCAGCAGAAAAACAGGCTTCTCTGGAAACACCATATATTTT. This encodes CASRKTGFSGNTIYF.

This chain connects TRBV29-1 to TRBJ2-7; D possibly corresponds to TRBD1 (5 bases). CDR3 length: 13 residues. Deletions cut 0 bases from V and 1 base from J, with 7 bases between. Germline assignment: CDR1 SQVTM and CDR2 ANQGSEA. DNA for the CDR3: TGCAGCGTTGAAGACAGGGTATCCTACGAGCAGTACTTC. It is translated as CSVEDRVSYEQYF.

The rearrangement uses TRBV15 and TRBJ1-5; TRBD1 agrees at 7 bases. V lost 7 bases to trimming and J lost 0 bases; unmatched junction nucleotides: 9. The CDR3 spans 16 residues. Germline V gives CDR1 LNHNV, CDR2 YYDKDF (reference sequence). Here the CDR3 DNA reads TGTGCCACCACCGACAGGGTCTCGGTTAGCAATCAGCCCCAGCATTTT. It specifies CATTDRVSVSNQPQHF.

The chain has TRBV7-8 and TRBJ1-6; no firm D call. Trimming took 3 bases from V and 6 from J, leaving 12 bases between them. Germline V lookup: CDR1 SGHVS, CDR2 FQNEAQ. The CDR3 length is 15 residues. The CDR3 DNA sequence: TGTGCCAGCAGCTTCGCTGCAGGCATTAATTCACCCCTCCACTTT. This sequence encodes CASSFAAGINSPLHF.

This clone has just one count. The CDR3 sequence is CASSIGMRATGELFF. As DNA, the CDR3 is TGTGCCAGTAGTATTGGGATGCGGGCCACCGGGGAGCTGTTTTTT. This chain connects TRBV19 to TRBJ2-2; TRBD2 is a possible D gene (5 bases). The CDR3 has 15 residues. With 3 bases removed from V and 4 bases from J, the gap between germline ends came to 12 bases. Looked up from germline, CDR1 is LNHDA and CDR2 is SQIVND (reference sequence). The full variable domain, with the rest looked up from reference TRBV19 and TRBJ2-2, is DGGITQSPKYLFRKEGQNVTLSCEQNLNHDAMYWYRQDPGQGLRLIYYSQIVNDFQKGDIAEGYSVSREKKESFPLTVTSAQKNPTAFYLCASSIGMRATGELFFGEGSRLTVL.

The rearrangement uses TRBV28 and TRBJ1-2; no clear D. This CDR3 has 14 amino acids. V was shortened by 6 bases and J by 0 bases, with 11 bases between the two germline ends. Germline V lookup: CDR1 MDHEN, CDR2 SYDVKM. In DNA, the CDR3 is TGTGCCAGCAGACCCCCGCGGGCTAACTATGGCTACACCTTC. This sequence encodes CASRPPRANYGYTF.

This chain connects TRBV10-1 to TRBJ2-7; D is ambiguous. Trimming took off 4 bases at V and 0 bases at J, with 13 bases between the two ends. The length of the CDR3 is 15 residues. Germline CDR1 WNHNN, CDR2 SYGVQD (reference sequence). The CDR3 DNA reads TGCGCCAGCAGTGTACCTCCCCACCACTCCTACGAGCAGTACTTC. Protein sequence: CASSVPPHHSYEQYF.

This chain uses TRBV19 with TRBJ2-1; maybe TRBD2 (6 bases). The germline V gene encodes CDR1 LNHDA and CDR2 SQIVND (reference sequence). This CDR3 has 14 amino acids. Trimming pared 6 bases from V and 8 bases from J, leaving 17 bases between. CDR3 residues: CASRAGLESHEQFF. As DNA, the CDR3 is TGTGCCAGTAGAGCGGGCCTAGAGAGCCATGAGCAGTTCTTC.

CDR3 DNA sequence: TGTGCCAGCAACCTTGACAGGGGCATCGAGCCCCAGCATTTT. This codes for CASNLDRGIEPQHF. V and J are TRBV2 and TRBJ1-5; 8 bases align to TRBD1. The ends lost 7 bases at V and 8 bases at J; junction bases unmatched: 10. The CDR3 consists of 14 residues. The germline gives CDR1 SNHLY, CDR2 FYNNEI.

V usage is TRBV30 and J usage is TRBJ2-7, with 10 bases fitting TRBD2. CDR1 and CDR2 (germline): GTSNPN, SVGIG (reference sequence). The CDR3 is 15 residues long. With 2 bases clipped from V and 0 bases from J, the junction kept 4 bases outside the gene matches. The chain's CDR3 is CAWSKQRGGSYEQYF. The CDR3, as DNA: TGTGCCTGGAGTAAGCAGCGGGGGGGCTCCTACGAGCAGTACTTC.

The chain couples TRBV3-1 (or the pseudogene TRBV3-2) to TRBJ2-7, with D perhaps TRBD1 or TRBD2 (5 bases each). The CDR3 consists of 13 residues. V lost 7 bases, J lost 2 bases, and 12 bases lay in between. The germline V gene encodes CDR1 LGHDT and CDR2 YNNKEL (reference sequence). CDR3: CASTPGTPYEQYF. CDR3 nucleotides: TGTGCCAGCACCCCTGGGACCCCCTACGAGCAGTACTTC.

J is TRBJ2-5 and V is TRBV5-5; D perhaps matches TRBD1 (7 bases). Germline CDR1 is SGHKS and CDR2 is YYEKEE (reference sequence). The length of the CDR3 is 14 residues. Trimming took off 4 bases at V and 6 bases at J, with 16 bases between the two ends. In DNA, the CDR3 is TGTGCCAGCAGCCCAGGGGGGCATGAGAAGACCCAGTACTTC. Its protein is CASSPGGHEKTQYF.

The chain links TRBV5-1 to TRBJ1-2; possibly TRBD1 for D (5 bases). The germline V and J ends were trimmed by 5 bases and 6 bases, with 14 bases remaining between them. The CDR3 contains 13 residues. Germline-derived CDR1 and CDR2 are SGHRS and YFSETQ. The CDR3 DNA reads as TGCGCCAGCAGTTACGGGACGGAACATGGCTACACCTTC. Its protein product is CASSYGTEHGYTF.

This sequence joins TRBV11-2 and TRBJ1-3; D not resolved. The CDR3 consists of 12 residues. V lost 3 bases and J 5 bases, leaving 5 bases between the germline ends. CDR1 is SGHAT, CDR2 FQNNGV, per germline. CDR3 residues: CASSFSRNTIYF. The DNA of the CDR3 is TGTGCCAGCAGCTTCTCAAGAAACACCATATATTTT.

This CDR3 reads CASSFVGTRGEQYF. CDR3 DNA: TGTGCCAGCAGCTTTGTGGGGACTAGAGGCGAGCAGTACTTC. The V and J genes are TRBV5-8 and TRBJ2-7, with 8 bases lining up with TRBD2. Germline V gene sequence: CDR1 SGHTS, CDR2 YDEGEE. The CDR3 is 14 amino acids. Losses at the gene ends were 2 bases for V and 6 bases for J; bases not matched to a gene: 7.

This chain links TRBV29-1 with TRBJ2-3, with 7 bases that match TRBD1. The ends lost 4 bases at V and 0 bases at J; junction bases unmatched: 7. Germline values: CDR1 SQVTM, CDR2 ANQGSEA. The CDR3 has 15 residues. The CDR3 region is CSVGDSHSSTDTQYF. The CDR3 DNA reads TGCAGCGTTGGGGACAGTCATTCTAGCACAGATACGCAGTATTTT.